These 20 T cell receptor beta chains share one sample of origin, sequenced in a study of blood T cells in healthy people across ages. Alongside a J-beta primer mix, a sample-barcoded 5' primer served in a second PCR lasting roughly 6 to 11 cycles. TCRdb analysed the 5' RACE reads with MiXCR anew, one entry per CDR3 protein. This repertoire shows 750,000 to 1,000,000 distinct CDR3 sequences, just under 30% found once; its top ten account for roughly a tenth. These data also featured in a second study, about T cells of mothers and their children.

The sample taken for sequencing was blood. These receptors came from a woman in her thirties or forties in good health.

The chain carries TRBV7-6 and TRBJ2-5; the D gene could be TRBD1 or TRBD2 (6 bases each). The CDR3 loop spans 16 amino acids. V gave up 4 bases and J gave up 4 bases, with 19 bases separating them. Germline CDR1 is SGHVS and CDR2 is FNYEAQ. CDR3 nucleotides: TGTGCCAGCAGCTCTGTCCGGGGAAGGGGGGCAGAGACCCAGTACTTC. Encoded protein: CASSSVRGRGAETQYF.

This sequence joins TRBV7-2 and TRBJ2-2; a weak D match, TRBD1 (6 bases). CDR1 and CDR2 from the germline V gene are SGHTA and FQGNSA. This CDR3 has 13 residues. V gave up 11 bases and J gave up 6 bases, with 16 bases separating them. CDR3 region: CAPERRGAGELFF. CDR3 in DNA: TGTGCCCCTGAGCGCAGGGGCGCCGGGGAGCTGTTTTTT.

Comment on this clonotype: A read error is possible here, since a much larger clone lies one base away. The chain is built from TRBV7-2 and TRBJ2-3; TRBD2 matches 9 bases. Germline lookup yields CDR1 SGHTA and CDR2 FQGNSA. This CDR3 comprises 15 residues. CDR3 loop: CVSSLRRGGVDTQYF. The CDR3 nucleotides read TGTGTCAGCAGCTTAAGGCGGGGGGGCGTAGATACGCAGTATTTT.

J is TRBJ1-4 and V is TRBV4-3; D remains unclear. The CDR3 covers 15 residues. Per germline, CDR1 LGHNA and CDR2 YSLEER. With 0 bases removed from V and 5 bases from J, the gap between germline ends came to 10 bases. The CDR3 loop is CASSQDYKINEKLFF. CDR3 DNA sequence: TGCGCCAGCAGCCAAGATTACAAGATAAATGAAAAACTGTTTTTT.

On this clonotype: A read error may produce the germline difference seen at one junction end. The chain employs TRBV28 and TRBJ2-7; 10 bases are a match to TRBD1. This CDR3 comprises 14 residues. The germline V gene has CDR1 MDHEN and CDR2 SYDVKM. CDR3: CAGRKTGGRYEQYF. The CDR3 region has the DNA TGTGCCGGCAGGAAGACAGGGGGCCGCTACGAGCAGTACTTC.

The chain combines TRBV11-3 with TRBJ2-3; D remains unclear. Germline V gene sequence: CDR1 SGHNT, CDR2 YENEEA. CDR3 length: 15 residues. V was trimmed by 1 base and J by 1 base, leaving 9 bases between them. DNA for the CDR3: TGTGCCAGCAGCTTAGGGGTCACAGGCACAGATACGCAGTATTTT. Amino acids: CASSLGVTGTDTQYF.

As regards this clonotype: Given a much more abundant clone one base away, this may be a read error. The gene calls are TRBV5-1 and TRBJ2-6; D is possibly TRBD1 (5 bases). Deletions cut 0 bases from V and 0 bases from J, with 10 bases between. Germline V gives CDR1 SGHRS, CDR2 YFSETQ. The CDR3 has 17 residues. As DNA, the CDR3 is TGCGCCAGCAGCTTGGGGTGGACAACCTCTGGGGCCAACGTCCTGACTTTC. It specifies CASSLGWTTSGANVLTF.

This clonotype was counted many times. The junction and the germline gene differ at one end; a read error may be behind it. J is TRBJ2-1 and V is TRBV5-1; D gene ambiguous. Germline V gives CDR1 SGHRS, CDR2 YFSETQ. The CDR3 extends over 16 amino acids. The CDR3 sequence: CASSLTSGSSYNEQFF. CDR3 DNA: TGTGCCAGCAGCCTCACGTCTGGGTCCTCCTACAATGAGCAGTTCTTC.

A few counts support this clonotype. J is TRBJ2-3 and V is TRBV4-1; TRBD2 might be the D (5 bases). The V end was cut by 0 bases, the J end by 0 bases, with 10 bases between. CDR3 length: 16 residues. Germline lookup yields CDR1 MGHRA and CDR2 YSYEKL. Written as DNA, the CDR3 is TGCGCCAGCAGCCAAGAAGACTATCCTAGCACAGATACGCAGTATTTT. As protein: CASSQEDYPSTDTQYF.

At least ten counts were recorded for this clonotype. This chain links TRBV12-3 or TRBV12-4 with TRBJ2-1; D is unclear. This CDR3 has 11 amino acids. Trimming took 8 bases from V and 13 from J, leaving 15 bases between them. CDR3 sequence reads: CASSTWVSQFF. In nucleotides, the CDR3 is TGTGCCAGCTCTACTTGGGTGTCACAGTTCTTC.

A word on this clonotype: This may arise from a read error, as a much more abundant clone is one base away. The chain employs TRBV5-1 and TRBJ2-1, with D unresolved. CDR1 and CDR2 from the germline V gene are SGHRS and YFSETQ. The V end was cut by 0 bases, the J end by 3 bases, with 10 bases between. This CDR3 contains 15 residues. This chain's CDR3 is CASSLEVGNYNEQFF. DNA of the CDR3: TGCGCCAGCAGCTTGGAGGTGGGGAACTACAATGAGCAGTTCTTC.

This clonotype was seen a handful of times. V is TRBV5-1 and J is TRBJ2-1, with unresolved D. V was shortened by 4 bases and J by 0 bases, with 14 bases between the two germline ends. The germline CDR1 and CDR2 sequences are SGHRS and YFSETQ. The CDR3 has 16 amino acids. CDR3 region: CASSNGRPPSYNEQFF. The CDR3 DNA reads TGCGCCAGCAGCAACGGCCGTCCCCCCTCCTACAATGAGCAGTTCTTC.

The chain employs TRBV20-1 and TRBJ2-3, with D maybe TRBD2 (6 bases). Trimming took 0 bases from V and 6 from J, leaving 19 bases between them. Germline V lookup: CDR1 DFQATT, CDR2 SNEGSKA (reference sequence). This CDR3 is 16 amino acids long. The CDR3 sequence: CSARDIGGLTFDTQYF. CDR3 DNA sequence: TGCAGTGCTAGAGACATCGGGGGACTCACGTTCGATACGCAGTATTTT.

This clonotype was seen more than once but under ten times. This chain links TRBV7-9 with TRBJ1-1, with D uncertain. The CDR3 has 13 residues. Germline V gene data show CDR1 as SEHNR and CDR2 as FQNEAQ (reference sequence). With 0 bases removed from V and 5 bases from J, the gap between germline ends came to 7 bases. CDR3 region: CASSLALKTEAFF. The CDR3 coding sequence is TGTGCCAGCAGCTTAGCCCTTAAAACTGAAGCTTTCTTT. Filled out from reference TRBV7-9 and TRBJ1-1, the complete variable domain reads DTGVSQNPRHKITKRGQNVTFRCDPISEHNRLYWYRQTLGQGPEFLTYFQNEAQLEKSRLLSDRFSAERPKGSFSTLEIQRTEQGDSAMYLCASSLALKTEAFFGQGTRLTVV.

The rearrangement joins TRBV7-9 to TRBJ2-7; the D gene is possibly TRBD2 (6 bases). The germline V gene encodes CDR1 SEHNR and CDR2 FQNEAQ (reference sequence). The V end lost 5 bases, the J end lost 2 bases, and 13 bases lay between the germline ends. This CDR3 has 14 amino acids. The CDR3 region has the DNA TGTGCCAGCAGCCTGGCAGGGAGGCCCTACGAGCAGTACTTC. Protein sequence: CASSLAGRPYEQYF.

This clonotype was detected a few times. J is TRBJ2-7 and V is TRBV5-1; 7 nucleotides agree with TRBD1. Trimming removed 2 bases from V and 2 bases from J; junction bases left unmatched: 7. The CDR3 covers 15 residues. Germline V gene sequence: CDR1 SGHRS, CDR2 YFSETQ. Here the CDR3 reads CASSFTGTDPYEQYF. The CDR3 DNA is TGCGCCAGCAGCTTTACCGGGACAGACCCCTACGAGCAGTACTTC.

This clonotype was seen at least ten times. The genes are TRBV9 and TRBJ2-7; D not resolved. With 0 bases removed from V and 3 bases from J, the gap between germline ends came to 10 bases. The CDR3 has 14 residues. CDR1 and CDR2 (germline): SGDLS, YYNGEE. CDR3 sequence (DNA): TGTGCCAGCAGCGTAGATGGGGATTTCTACGAGCAGTACTTC. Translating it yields CASSVDGDFYEQYF. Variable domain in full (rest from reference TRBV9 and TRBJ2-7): DSGVTQTPKHLITATGQRVTLRCSPRSGDLSVYWYQQSLDQGLQFLIQYYNGEERAKGNILERFSAQQFPDLHSELNLSSLELGDSALYFCASSVDGDFYEQYFGPGTRLTVT.

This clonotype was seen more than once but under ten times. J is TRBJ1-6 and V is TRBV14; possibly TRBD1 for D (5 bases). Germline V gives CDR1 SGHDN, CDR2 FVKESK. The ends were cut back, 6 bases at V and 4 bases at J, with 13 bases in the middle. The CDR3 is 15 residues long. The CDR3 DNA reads TGTGCCAGCAGAGAGAGGGGAAGTTATAATTCACCCCTCCACTTT. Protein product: CASRERGSYNSPLHF.

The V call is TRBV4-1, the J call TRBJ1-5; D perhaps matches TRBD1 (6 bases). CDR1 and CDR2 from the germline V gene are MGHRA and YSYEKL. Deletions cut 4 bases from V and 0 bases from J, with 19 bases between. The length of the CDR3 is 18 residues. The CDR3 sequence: CASSRLPQGGYSNQPQHF. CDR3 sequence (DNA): TGCGCCAGCAGCCGACTTCCACAGGGAGGGTATAGCAATCAGCCCCAGCATTTT.

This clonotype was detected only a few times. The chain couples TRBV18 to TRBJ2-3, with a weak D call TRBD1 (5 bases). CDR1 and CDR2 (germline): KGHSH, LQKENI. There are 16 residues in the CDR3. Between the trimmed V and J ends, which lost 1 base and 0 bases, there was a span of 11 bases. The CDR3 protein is CASSPQMGPSTDTQYF. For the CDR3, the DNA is TGTGCCAGCTCACCACAAATGGGGCCCAGCACAGATACGCAGTATTTT.